This T cell receptor (beta chain) was captured in a study of blood T cell repertoires in COVID-19. On the study more broadly: COVID-19 samples collected from the United States, Italy and Spain covered acute and convalescent phases. From T cells, B-cell-depleted T cells, or PBMCs came the material, which was cDNA or gDNA.

This clone was seen only a few times. Original processing notes: Amplification of reference gene primers was used by the study to estimate nucleated cell counts. The data were produced by immunoSEQ multiplex PCR, yet TCRdb's version contains in-frame clones alone and is incomplete. The DNA gave D and trimming, while V, J and clone size come from that table. The sample records over 200,000 clones, 80% to 85% being singletons. The sequenced material came from peripheral blood. The TCR sequence derives from a human donor in a cohort sampled during active COVID-19.

CDR3 coding DNA: TGTGCCAGCAGCGCCCGGATTGCCGGGGGTGGCTACACCTTC. Encoded protein: CASSARIAGGGYTF. The chain carries TRBV9 and TRBJ1-2; D is perhaps TRBD1 (5 bases). V shed 3 bases and J shed 7 bases, with 16 bases lying between them. This CDR3 spans 14 amino acids. Germline lookup yields CDR1 SGDLS and CDR2 YYNGEE.